These 24 T cell receptor beta chains were sequenced from one sample in a study of T cell changes during pregnancy in multiple sclerosis. The data were produced by immunoSEQ multiplex PCR, yet TCRdb's version contains in-frame clones alone and is incomplete. The profile shows about 120,000 clones, about 94% of them singletons. The sequenced sample was peripheral blood, obtained in the third trimester of pregnancy. The receptors shown here come from a female donor with multiple sclerosis, enrolled in a pregnancy study.

CDR3 region: CASSPRDRDNQPQHF. The CDR3 DNA sequence: TGTGCCAGCAGCCCCCGGGACAGGGACAATCAGCCCCAGCATTTT. This chain connects TRBV7-8 to TRBJ1-5; 9 bases map to TRBD1. This CDR3 region has 15 residues. J was trimmed by 3 bases and V by 5 bases; bases with no gene match: 5. Per the germline V gene, CDR1 is SGHVS and CDR2 is FQNEAQ.

In its sample, this clone was seen once. The chain uses TRBV5-4 and TRBJ2-7; TRBD1 matches 8 bases. CDR1 and CDR2 (germline): SGHNT, YYREEE (reference sequence). V lost 3 bases, J lost 2 bases, and 7 bases stayed unmatched. The CDR3 is made up of 15 amino acids. CDR3 DNA: TGTGCCAGCAGCTCACCGACAGGGGATACCTACGAGCAGTACTTC. Translating gives CASSSPTGDTYEQYF.

This sequence joins TRBV18 and TRBJ2-3; the D gene is possibly TRBD2 (5 bases). The germline gives CDR1 KGHSH, CDR2 LQKENI. This CDR3 contains 14 residues. V was clipped by 2 bases and J by 4 bases, with 10 bases between them. The CDR3: CASSPSGISDTQYF. The CDR3 DNA follows: TGTGCCAGCTCACCATCGGGGATTTCAGATACGCAGTATTTT.

The rearrangement joins TRBV30 to TRBJ1-6; 8 bases agree with TRBD1. The germline V gene has CDR1 GTSNPN and CDR2 SVGIG (reference sequence). V shed 4 bases, J shed 7 bases, and the junction held 12 bases outside the gene matches. The CDR3 consists of 16 residues. CDR3 coding DNA: TGTGCCTGGAACAACCCGTCGACAGGGGAAAATTCACCCCTCCACTTT. It is translated as CAWNNPSTGENSPLHF.

V usage is TRBV6-5 and J usage is TRBJ1-5, with 7 bases fitting TRBD1. Germline loops: CDR1 MNHEY, CDR2 SVGAGI. The CDR3 length is 14 residues. The V and J ends lost 5 bases and 4 bases, in that order; junction bases with no gene match: 5. CDR3 nucleotide sequence: TGTGCCAGCAGTCAATCGGGACAGAATCAGCCCCAGCATTTT. Its protein product is CASSQSGQNQPQHF.

V is TRBV28 and J is TRBJ1-1, with D possibly TRBD1 on 6 matching bases. V was clipped by 2 bases and J by 4 bases, with 14 bases between them. The CDR3 sequence is 15 residues long. Germline-derived CDR1 and CDR2 are MDHEN and SYDVKM. CDR3 region: CASSLTGPGGTEAFF. The CDR3 region has the DNA TGTGCCAGCAGTTTAACAGGGCCGGGGGGCACTGAAGCTTTCTTT.

The chain has TRBV19 and TRBJ1-2; no definite D call. This CDR3 has 12 amino acids. CDR1 LNHDA and CDR2 SQIVND come from the germline V gene (reference sequence). Trimming pared 4 bases from V and 5 bases from J, leaving 8 bases between. CDR3 bases: TGTGCCAGTAGTACCGCGCGATATGGCTACACCTTC. Protein: CASSTARYGYTF.

The gene calls are TRBV19 and TRBJ2-1, with D possibly matching TRBD2 (5 bases). The CDR3 has 11 amino acids. The ends were cut back, 6 bases at V and 9 bases at J, with 9 bases in the middle. The germline gives CDR1 LNHDA, CDR2 SQIVND (reference sequence). As DNA, the CDR3 is TGTGCCAGTAGGACGGCGGGTGAGCAGTTCTTC. Protein product: CASRTAGEQFF.

This clone appeared once. J is TRBJ1-1 and V is TRBV2, with D tentatively TRBD1 (6 bases). Germline V gives CDR1 SNHLY, CDR2 FYNNEI. V was cut by 8 bases and J by 0 bases, with 19 bases left in between. The length of the CDR3 is 16 residues. CDR3 residues: CASRRDPGQLNTEAFF. The CDR3 DNA reads TGTGCCAGCCGGCGCGACCCCGGACAGTTGAACACTGAAGCTTTCTTT.

This chain links TRBV5-1 with TRBJ1-3; weak D call: TRBD1 (6 bases). This CDR3 is built from 15 residues. The germline V gene has CDR1 SGHRS and CDR2 YFSETQ. Trimming removed 0 bases from V and 4 bases from J, with 11 bases in between. CDR3 in amino acids: CASSLDRVKGNTIYF. The CDR3 DNA is TGCGCCAGCAGCTTGGACAGGGTTAAGGGAAACACCATATATTTT.

The rearrangement uses TRBV6-1 and TRBJ2-7, with 7 nucleotides matching TRBD1. V gave up 4 bases and J gave up 2 bases; unmatched junction bases: 8. The CDR3 spans 15 residues. Germline V gives CDR1 MNHNS, CDR2 SASEGT. The CDR3 sequence is CASSVTGDPTYEQYF. The CDR3 DNA reads TGTGCCAGCAGTGTAACAGGGGACCCAACCTACGAGCAGTACTTC.

This sequence joins TRBV7-7 and TRBJ2-3, with TRBD1 matching over 9 bases. Germline V lookup: CDR1 SSHAT, CDR2 FNYEAQ (reference sequence). V lost 5 bases, J lost 8 bases, and 5 bases stayed unmatched. This CDR3 is built from 13 residues. In nucleotides, the CDR3 is TGTGCCAGCAGCGACCCGACAGGGGGTACGCAGTATTTT. Translated: CASSDPTGGTQYF.

This chain connects TRBV5-4 to TRBJ2-3; 7 bases map to TRBD2. CDR1 is SGHNT, CDR2 YYREEE, per germline (reference sequence). The CDR3 has 14 residues. Unmatched junction bases numbered 2, after V lost 0 bases and J lost 4 bases. CDR3 nucleotides: TGTGCCAGCAGCTTGGGACTAGCCCCAGATACGCAGTATTTT. Translating gives CASSLGLAPDTQYF.

The chain links TRBV5-1 to TRBJ1-1, with D maybe TRBD1 (6 bases). This CDR3 contains 16 residues. Trimming took 3 bases from V and 1 from J, leaving 16 bases between them. Per the germline V gene, CDR1 is SGHRS and CDR2 is YFSETQ. CDR3 sequence (DNA): TGCGCCAGCAGCTCCGGATCTCAGGGGAGGAACACTGAAGCTTTCTTT. Protein sequence: CASSSGSQGRNTEAFF.

This clone was picked up a small number of times. The J gene is TRBJ1-1, the V gene TRBV29-1; 7 nucleotides agree with TRBD1. The CDR3 totals 13 residues. Germline V gives CDR1 SQVTM, CDR2 ANQGSEA. V dropped 3 bases and J dropped 3; count of bases not matched to a gene: 4. For the CDR3, the DNA is TGCAGCGTTGAGCAGGGGGGTTACACTGAAGCTTTCTTT. Translated, it gives CSVEQGGYTEAFF.

CDR3 bases: TGTGCCAGCAGTGAATCTAGCGGGGGGGCCTATACGCAGTATTTT. The encoded protein is CASSESSGGAYTQYF. The chain couples TRBV2 to TRBJ2-3; 12 nucleotides line up with TRBD2. The CDR3 runs 15 residues. The J segment lost 7 bases and the V segment lost 2 bases, leaving 4 bases of the junction unmatched. Germline CDR1 and CDR2: SNHLY and FYNNEI.

The genes are TRBV7-8 and TRBJ2-5; possible D gene TRBD2, 7 bases. The CDR3 contains 15 residues. V was cut by 0 bases and J by 4 bases, with 12 bases left in between. The germline V gene encodes CDR1 SGHVS and CDR2 FQNEAQ. The CDR3 here is CASSLAGGAGETQYF. DNA of the CDR3: TGTGCCAGCAGCTTAGCGGGGGGGGCCGGAGAGACCCAGTACTTC.

This chain links TRBV5-4 with TRBJ1-5, with D perhaps matching TRBD1 (5 bases). This CDR3 spans 13 amino acids. The ends were cut back, 4 bases at V and 2 bases at J, with 7 bases in the middle. Germline CDR1 SGHNT, CDR2 YYREEE (reference sequence). CDR3 residues: CASSGGGNQPQHF. For the CDR3, the DNA is TGTGCCAGCAGCGGGGGGGGCAATCAGCCCCAGCATTTT.

This clone was seen only once. In DNA form, the CDR3 reads TGTGCCAGCAGCTCGTTAGCGGGAGGTAGAAATACGCAGTATTTT. Protein: CASSSLAGGRNTQYF. The V call is TRBV11-2, the J call TRBJ2-3; 10 bases agree with TRBD2. Germline V gene lookup returns CDR1 SGHAT and CDR2 FQNNGV. The CDR3 extends over 15 amino acids. With 4 bases clipped from V and 7 bases from J, the junction kept 8 bases outside the gene matches.

V gene TRBV25-1 combines with J gene TRBJ1-1; no definite D call. This CDR3 is built from 14 residues. Between the trimmed V and J ends, which lost 1 base and 4 bases, there was a span of 10 bases. Looked up from germline, CDR1 is MGHDK and CDR2 is SYGVNS. The CDR3 region has the DNA TGTGCCAGCAGTGAATCGAGGGATGTCACTGAAGCTTTCTTT. It is translated as CASSESRDVTEAFF.

This clone is medium-sized. DNA of the CDR3: TGCAGTGCTAGAGAGACTCGTACGCAGTATTTT. This translates into CSARETRTQYF. This chain links TRBV20-1 with TRBJ2-3; D is undetermined. The CDR3 extends over 11 amino acids. The V end was cut by 0 bases, the J end by 8 bases, with 6 bases between. CDR1 DFQATT and CDR2 SNEGSKA come from the germline V gene (reference sequence).

This chain links TRBV28 with TRBJ2-3, with 8 nucleotides matching TRBD1. Germline V lookup: CDR1 MDHEN, CDR2 SYDVKM. V gave up 5 bases and J gave up 1 base; unmatched junction bases: 5. CDR3 length: 15 amino acids. Written as DNA, the CDR3 is TGTGCCAGCAGTGAGGCCAGGGGGCGCACAGATACGCAGTATTTT. Translated, it gives CASSEARGRTDTQYF.

This chain joins TRBV11-3 and TRBJ2-1, with D tentatively TRBD1 (5 bases). V was pared by 3 bases and J by 8 bases, with 11 bases between. The CDR3 spans 13 residues. Germline V CDR1 and CDR2: SGHNT, YENEEA. CDR3 nucleotides: TGTGCCAGCAGCTTTGGTAGGGGTGATGAGCAGTTCTTC. Its translation: CASSFGRGDEQFF.

This clone was counted a few times. The rearrangement links TRBV2 to TRBJ1-3; D is perhaps TRBD1 (6 bases). The germline V and J ends were trimmed by 2 bases and 9 bases, with 11 bases remaining between them. The CDR3 totals 13 residues. CDR1 and CDR2 (germline): SNHLY, FYNNEI. CDR3 loop: CASSEQGRTTIYF. CDR3 nucleotide sequence: TGTGCCAGCAGTGAACAGGGGAGAACCACCATATATTTT. Combining the CDR3 with reference TRBV2 and TRBJ1-3 gives the whole variable domain EPEVTQTPSHQVTQMGQEVILRCVPISNHLYFYWYRQILGQKVEFLVSFYNNEISEKSEIFDDQFSVERPDGSNFTLKIRSTKLEDSAMYFCASSEQGRTTIYFGEGSWLTVV.